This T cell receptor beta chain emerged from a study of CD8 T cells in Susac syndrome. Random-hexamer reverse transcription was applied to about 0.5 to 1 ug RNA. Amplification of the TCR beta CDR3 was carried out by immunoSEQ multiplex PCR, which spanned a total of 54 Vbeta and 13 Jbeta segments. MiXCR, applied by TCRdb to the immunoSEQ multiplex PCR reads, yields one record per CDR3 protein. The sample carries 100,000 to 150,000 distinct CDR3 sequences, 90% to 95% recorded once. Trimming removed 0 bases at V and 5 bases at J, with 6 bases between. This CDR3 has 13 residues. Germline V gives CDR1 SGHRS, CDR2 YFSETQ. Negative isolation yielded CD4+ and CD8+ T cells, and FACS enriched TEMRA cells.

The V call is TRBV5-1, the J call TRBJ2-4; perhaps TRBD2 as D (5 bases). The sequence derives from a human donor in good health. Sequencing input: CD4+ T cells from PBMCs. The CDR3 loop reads CASSLAGENIQYF. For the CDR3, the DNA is TGCGCCAGCAGCTTGGCCGGGGAAAACATTCAGTACTTC.